This T cell receptor beta chain came from a study of OX40 agonist ivuxolimab in advanced cancers. Study information: With a range of roughly 20 to 80, age averaged approximately 60 years, and about 83% were male. Anti-PD-1, anti-PD-L1 or anti-CTLA-4 therapy given earlier was allowed, and 40% had some. The study's findings and limits: The average count of expanded clones was higher among CD8+ T cells than among CD4+.

Germline-derived CDR1 and CDR2 are SGDLS and YYNGEE. The CDR3 length is 15 residues. V trimming: 0 bases; J trimming: 4 bases; junction bases outside the gene matches: 4. This clone is a singleton in its sample. The antigen is undetermined. The method was immunoSEQ multiplex PCR; TCRdb's version includes in-frame clones alone and lacks a portion of them. The sample includes under 80,000 clones, around nine tenths of them seen just once. The chain recombines TRBV9 with TRBJ1-3; 7 bases are shared with TRBD1. The receptor comes from an adult with an advanced solid tumor such as melanoma, head and neck, liver or kidney cancer. Here the sequenced sample was CD4+ or CD8+ T cells sorted from blood, taken in a trial of the OX40 agonist ivuxolimab. As DNA, the CDR3 is TGTGCCAGCAGCGTAGGTAGGGGGCTCGGAAACACCATATATTTT. As protein: CASSVGRGLGNTIYF.